These 5 T cell receptor beta chains were sequenced from one sample in a study of T cells in Graves' hyperthyroidism and ophthalmopathy. Amplification of TCR beta CDR3 regions used RNA as the template. First-round RT-PCR targeting the TCR CDR3 was performed with the HTBI primer set. Each CDR3 protein is one row after TCRdb ran MiXCR on the multiplex PCR reads. The data contain hundreds of thousands of distinct CDR3 sequences, approximately 15% of them singletons. The sequencing input was blood. The receptors stem from a woman younger than 35 with Graves' hyperthyroidism.

This clonotype was observed many times. The chain carries TRBV10-3 and TRBJ1-2; TRBD1 aligns across 10 bases. Per germline, CDR1 ENHRY and CDR2 SYGVKD. The CDR3 runs to 15 residues. V shed 2 bases and J 7 bases; nucleotides not matched to a gene: 7. The CDR3 is CAISEPGQGGPGYTF. DNA for the CDR3: TGTGCCATCAGTGAGCCAGGACAGGGGGGCCCTGGCTACACCTTC.

This clonotype was seen at least ten times. The chain has TRBV20-1 and TRBJ2-7, with D possibly being TRBD2 (5 bases). V lost 0 bases, J lost 5 bases, and 11 bases lay in between. Germline V CDR1 and CDR2: DFQATT, SNEGSKA (reference sequence). The CDR3 has 13 amino acids. Written as DNA, the CDR3 is TGCAGTGCTAGAGATATGGGAGTCCACGAGCAGTACTTC. Translating it yields CSARDMGVHEQYF.

Here the CDR3 reads CATSDPTNSVEQFF. The CDR3 bases are TGTGCCACCAGTGACCCAACAAACTCGGTGGAGCAGTTCTTC. The rearrangement uses TRBV24-1 and TRBJ2-1; D is uncertain. CDR1 and CDR2 from the germline V gene are KGHDR and SFDVKD. The length of the CDR3 is 14 residues. V lost 4 bases to trimming and J lost 10 bases, with 16 bases between them.

This clonotype was observed many times. This chain joins TRBV7-8 and TRBJ2-5, with TRBD2 matching over 8 bases. This CDR3 has 15 amino acids. Trimming at V came to 2 bases and at J to 4 bases, leaving 6 bases not matched to a gene. Germline-derived CDR1 and CDR2 are SGHVS and FQNEAQ. The CDR3 loop is CASSLLAGGRETQYF. The DNA of the CDR3 is TGTGCCAGCAGCTTACTGGCGGGAGGAAGAGAGACCCAGTACTTC.

This clonotype was detected ten times or more. The genes are TRBV20-1 and TRBJ2-3, with 16 bases matching TRBD2. CDR1 and CDR2 from the germline V gene are DFQATT and SNEGSKA (reference sequence). V lost 5 bases, J lost 0 bases, and 5 bases stayed unmatched. CDR3 length: 17 residues. The CDR3 DNA reads as TGCAGTGCTGAGGGACTAGCGGGAGGGTTTAGCACAGATACGCAGTATTTT. It is translated as CSAEGLAGGFSTDTQYF.